This is a list of T cell receptor beta chains from one sample in a study of neoadjuvant anti-PD-1 for oral cavity cancer. Here immunoSEQ multiplex PCR was the method, and the copy in TCRdb shows in-frame clones only, minus some. This table has some 40,000 clones, about 36% appearing once. The specimen comprised tumor tissue, sampled after nivolumab (anti-PD-1) treatment. The receptors derive from a person aged 35-79 years with oral cavity squamous cell carcinoma. CDR3s include the opening cysteine and the closing phenylalanine or tryptophan. The order of the fields is clone size, V gene, D gene, J gene, CDR3 DNA, CDR3 protein. The D gene is left open where the match is weak. Expanded clones are given a class, and other clones once, few, many or no size at all.

NA	TRBV19	TRBD1	TRBJ1-2	TGTGCCAGTAGTACCGCGCGACAGGGAGAATTTTCTAACTATGGCTACACCTTC	CASSTARQGEFSNYGYTF
NA	TRBV18	NA	TRBJ1-3	TGTGCCAGCTCACCAAGCGGGGGCTCTGGAAACACCATATATTTT	CASSPSGGSGNTIYF
medium-sized	TRBV7-9	TRBD1	TRBJ2-3	TGTGCCAGCAGCGGACAGGGGGGCACTAGCACAGATACGCAGTATTTT	CASSGQGGTSTDTQYF
NA	TRBV19	TRBD1	TRBJ1-2	TGTGCCAGTAGTCCTTTCCCGGACAGGCGAAGCTACACCTTC	CASSPFPDRRSYTF
NA	TRBV19	NA	TRBJ1-5	TGTGCCAGTAGTATTAGAGGGCAGCCCCAGCATTTT	CASSIRGQPQHF
few	TRBV4-1	NA	TRBJ1-1	TGCGCCAGCAGCCAAGAGGCTAGCGGGACTGAAGCTTTCTTT	CASSQEASGTEAFF
NA	TRBV6-5	TRBD2	TRBJ2-7	TGTGCCGGGGAGGGCTTTAACTTTAGAAGCTACGAGCAGTACTTC	CAGEGFNFRSYEQYF
many	TRBV9	TRBD1	TRBJ1-3	TGTGCCAGCAGCGCCGGACAGGGAGTAGGAAACACCATATATTTT	CASSAGQGVGNTIYF
NA	TRBV5-5	NA	TRBJ2-5	TGTGCCAGCAGATCTCGTTTTGGCGGGGCGGAAGAGACCCAGTACTTC	CASRSRFGGAEETQYF
NA	TRBV7-9	TRBD1	TRBJ2-7	TGTGCCAGCAGCTTAAGTCGGACAGGAGCCTACGAGCAGTACTTC	CASSLSRTGAYEQYF
NA	TRBV4-2	NA	TRBJ2-6	TGTGCCAGCCGGCGGAGGGGGGCTGGGGCCAACGTCCTGACTTTC	CASRRRGAGANVLTF
NA	TRBV27	TRBD1	TRBJ2-7	TGTGCCAGCAGTTTAAAGGGGGCCCCCCTCGCCGAGCAGTACTTC	CASSLKGAPLAEQYF
NA	TRBV25-1	NA	TRBJ1-1	TGTGCCAGCAGTGCCATAACAGGGCACACTGAAGCTTTCTTT	CASSAITGHTEAFF
NA	TRBV5-4	TRBD2	TRBJ2-1	TGTGCCAGCAGCTTGCGAGCGGGAGGGTTAGCCGGTGAGCAGTTCTTC	CASSLRAGGLAGEQFF
few	TRBV7-3	NA	TRBJ2-1	TGTGCCAGCAGTCCTACTAGTTCCGGTAAGCAGTTCTTC	CASSPTSSGKQFF
NA	TRBV5-1	TRBD2	TRBJ2-1	TGCGCCAGCCGACCCCCCGGGCGGGAGTACAATGAGCAGTTCTTC	CASRPPGREYNEQFF
NA	TRBV27	NA	TRBJ1-2	TGTGCCAGCAGTTCTGACGGAAACTATGGCTACACCTTC	CASSSDGNYGYTF
few	TRBV2	TRBD1	TRBJ2-7	TGTGCCAGCAGCAGCGGACAGGTGTGGTGGGAGCAGTACTTC	CASSSGQVWWEQYF
NA	TRBV11-2	TRBD1	TRBJ2-7	TGTGCCAGCACCTGGGGACAGACCTCCTACGAGCAGTACTTC	CASTWGQTSYEQYF
NA	TRBV9	NA	TRBJ1-5	TGTGCCAGCAACCTCGGGGGGAACAATCAGCCCCAGCATTTT	CASNLGGNNQPQHF
NA	TRBV28	NA	TRBJ1-2	TGTGCCAGTCTCGGGGGGGCGGAAACTGGCTACACCTTC	CASLGGAETGYTF
medium-sized	TRBV5-4	TRBD1	TRBJ1-2	TGTGCCAGCAGCTGGTCCGGGACAGACTATGGCTACACCTTC	CASSWSGTDYGYTF
few	TRBV15	TRBD1	TRBJ2-3	TGTGCCACCAGCAATGACAGGGGGAACACAGATACGCAGTATTTT	CATSNDRGNTDTQYF
NA	TRBV9	TRBD1	TRBJ1-1	TGTGCCAGCAGCGTATGGGACAGGGCTACTGAAGCTTTCTTT	CASSVWDRATEAFF
NA	TRBV7-2	NA	TRBJ2-7	TGTGCCAGCAGCCTCGGATGGGGGAACCCCTACGAGCAGTACTTC	CASSLGWGNPYEQYF
once	TRBV28	TRBD1	TRBJ1-4	TGTGCCAGCCAAGGGACAGATGAAAAACTGTTTTTT	CASQGTDEKLFF
NA	TRBV30	TRBD1	TRBJ2-7	TGTGCCTGGAGTCCCGGACAGGAACATTACGAGCAGTACTTC	CAWSPGQEHYEQYF
NA	TRBV30	NA	TRBJ1-5	TGTGCCTTTACGAGGTATAGCAATCAGCCCCAGCATTTT	CAFTRYSNQPQHF
few	TRBV7-9	NA	TRBJ2-7	TGTGCCAGCAGCCCCCGGGGGAACGAGCAGTACTTC	CASSPRGNEQYF
few	TRBV5-1	NA	TRBJ1-3	TGCGCCAGCAGCTTGGACGTGACTGGAAACACCATATATTTT	CASSLDVTGNTIYF
NA	TRBV5-4	TRBD1	TRBJ2-1	TGTGCCAGCAGGCGTGACAGGGGGTTCTACAACAATGAGCAGTTCTTC	CASRRDRGFYNNEQFF
NA	TRBV5-4	TRBD2	TRBJ2-2	TGTGCCAGCAGCTTAGGGCTAGCGGGGGCCAACGCCGGGGAGCTGTTTTTT	CASSLGLAGANAGELFF
many	TRBV19	NA	TRBJ1-5	TGTGCCAGTAGTCCAAGACGGAGCAATCAGCCCCAGCATTTT	CASSPRRSNQPQHF
NA	TRBV18	NA	TRBJ1-1	TGTGCCAGCTCTCAAACTAGGGACTATGAAGCTTTCTTT	CASSQTRDYEAFF
NA	TRBV18	TRBD1	TRBJ1-5	TGTGCCAGCTCACCAAAAGTGGACAGGGCAAATCAGCCCCAGCATTTT	CASSPKVDRANQPQHF
few	TRBV6-1	NA	TRBJ2-5	TGTGCCAGCAGTGAAGGGCTACGTGGAGAGACCCAGTACTTC	CASSEGLRGETQYF
few	TRBV7-3	NA	TRBJ1-1	TGTGCCAGCAGCTTAACGCCAGGGGAAGGGACTGAAGCTTTCTTT	CASSLTPGEGTEAFF
NA	TRBV30	NA	TRBJ1-3	TGTGCCTGGAAACGGGACGGGGGATCTGGAAACACCATATATTTT	CAWKRDGGSGNTIYF
once	TRBV2	TRBD1	TRBJ1-2	TGTGCCAGCACCGCCGTGGGCAGGGGGGTAGGCTACACCTTC	CASTAVGRGVGYTF
many	TRBV4-2	NA	TRBJ1-2	TGTGCCAGCAGCCAAGATGCGCAGGGACTCGTAAGTCAGCACTATGGCTACACCTTC	CASSQDAQGLVSQHYGYTF